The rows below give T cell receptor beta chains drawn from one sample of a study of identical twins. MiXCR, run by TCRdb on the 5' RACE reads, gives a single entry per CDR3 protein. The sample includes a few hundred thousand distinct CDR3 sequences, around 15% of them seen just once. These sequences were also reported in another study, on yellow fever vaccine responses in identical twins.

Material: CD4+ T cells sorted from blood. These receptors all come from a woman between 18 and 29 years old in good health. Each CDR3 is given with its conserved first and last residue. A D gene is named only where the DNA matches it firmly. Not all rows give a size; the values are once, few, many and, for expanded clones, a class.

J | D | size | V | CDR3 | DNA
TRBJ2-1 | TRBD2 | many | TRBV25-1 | CASSAFGKTIGLAGYNEQFF | TGTGCCAGCAGTGCGTTCGGGAAGACAATTGGACTAGCGGGATACAATGAGCAGTTCTTC
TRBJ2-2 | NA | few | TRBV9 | CASSVGWNTGELFF | TGTGCCAGCAGCGTCGGATGGAACACCGGGGAGCTGTTTTTT
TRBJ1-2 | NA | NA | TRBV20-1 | CSVGDNTF | TGCAGTGTAGGGGACAACACCTTC
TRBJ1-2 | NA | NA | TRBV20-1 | CSAADKGVNYGYTF | TGCAGTGCTGCTGATAAAGGGGTTAACTATGGCTACACCTTC
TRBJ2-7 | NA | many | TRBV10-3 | CAISVAGGPYEQYF | TGTGCCATCAGTGTGGCGGGCGGACCCTACGAGCAGTACTTC
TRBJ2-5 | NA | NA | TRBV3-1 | CACCQDQGRPWTQYF | TGTGCCTGCTGCCAAGATCAGGGCCGCCCGTGGACCCAGTACTTC
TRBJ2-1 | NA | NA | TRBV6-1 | CASMARGYNEQFF | TGTGCCAGCATGGCGAGGGGTTACAATGAGCAGTTCTTC
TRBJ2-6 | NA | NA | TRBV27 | CASSLSLYRSNVLTF | TGTGCCAGCAGTTTATCGTTGTACAGGTCGAACGTCCTGACTTTC
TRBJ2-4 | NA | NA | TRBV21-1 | CASSKRSSGRGLLAKNIQYF | TGTGCCAGCAGCAAAAGGTCTAGCGGGAGGGGATTACTAGCCAAAAACATTCAGTACTTC
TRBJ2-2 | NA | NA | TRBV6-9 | CASSLRLVGAGELFF | TGTGCCAGCAGTTTGCGACTAGTTGGGGCCGGGGAGCTGTTTTTT
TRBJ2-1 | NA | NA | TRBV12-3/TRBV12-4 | CASSLRNIGNEQFF | TGTGCCAGCAGCCTTCGGAATATTGGCAATGAGCAGTTCTTC
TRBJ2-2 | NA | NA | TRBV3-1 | CASSQVRDGELFF | TGTGCCAGCAGCCAAGTCAGGGATGGGGAGCTGTTTTTT
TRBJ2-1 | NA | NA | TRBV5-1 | CASSFGGYSYNEQFF | TGCGCCAGCAGCTTCGGAGGATACTCCTACAATGAGCAGTTCTTC
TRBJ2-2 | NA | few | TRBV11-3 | CASSSGQLHTGELFF | TGTGCCAGCAGCTCGGGACAACTCCACACCGGGGAGCTGTTTTTT
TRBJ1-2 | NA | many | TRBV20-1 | CSVGASYYGYTF | TGCAGTGTGGGGGCCTCGTACTATGGCTACACCTTC
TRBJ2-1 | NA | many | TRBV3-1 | CASSHTRDRNEQFF | TGTGCCAGCAGCCACACCAGGGATCGCAATGAGCAGTTCTTC
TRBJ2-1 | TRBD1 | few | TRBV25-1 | CASSGGGGWTGRYNEQFF | TGTGCCAGCAGTGGGGGTGGTGGATGGACAGGGCGATACAATGAGCAGTTCTTC
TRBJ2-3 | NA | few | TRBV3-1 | CASSKQSPDTQYF | TGTGCCAGCAGCAAGCAGTCCCCCGATACGCAGTATTTT
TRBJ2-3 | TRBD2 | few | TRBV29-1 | CSVDLLADSSTDTQYF | TGCAGCGTTGATTTACTAGCGGACTCTAGCACAGATACGCAGTATTTT
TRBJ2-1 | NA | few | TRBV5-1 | CASSTSSTYNEQFF | TGCGCCAGCAGCACTAGCAGCACCTACAATGAGCAGTTCTTC
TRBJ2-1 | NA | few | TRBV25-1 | CASSEFTSNNEQFF | TGTGCCAGCAGTGAATTTACTTCCAACAATGAGCAGTTCTTC
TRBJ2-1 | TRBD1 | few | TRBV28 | CASSPGTAFYNEQFF | TGTGCCAGCAGCCCCGGGACAGCGTTCTACAATGAGCAGTTCTTC
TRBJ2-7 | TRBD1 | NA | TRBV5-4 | CASSAQGTATWEQYF | TGTGCCAGCAGCGCCCAAGGGACAGCGACTTGGGAGCAGTACTTC
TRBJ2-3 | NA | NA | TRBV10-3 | CAISRSGTGGTGLAGRITDTQYF | TGTGCCATCAGTCGGAGTGGGACAGGGGGCACAGGACTAGCGGGAAGAATCACAGATACGCAGTATTTT
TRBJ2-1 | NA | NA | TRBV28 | CASSPRVKARSYNEQFF | TGTGCCAGCAGTCCCCGCGTGAAGGCGCGCTCCTACAATGAGCAGTTCTTC
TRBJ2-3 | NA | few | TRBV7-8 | CASSLGVRSDTQYF | TGTGCCAGCAGCTTAGGGGTCCGTTCAGATACGCAGTATTTT
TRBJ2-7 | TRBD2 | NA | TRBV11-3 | CASSLAPSGSITKQYF | TGTGCCAGCAGCTTGGCTCCTAGCGGGAGTATTACCAAGCAGTACTTC
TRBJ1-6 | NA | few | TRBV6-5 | CASSYSKTGNSPLHF | TGTGCCAGCAGTTACTCGAAAACTGGAAATTCACCCCTCCACTTT
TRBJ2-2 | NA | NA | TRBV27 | CASSLMAGTTGELFF | TGTGCCAGCAGTTTAATGGCTGGAACTACCGGGGAGCTGTTTTTT
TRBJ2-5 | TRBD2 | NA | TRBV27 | CASSFRVSSGGSYQETQYF | TGTGCCAGCAGTTTCAGAGTCTCTAGCGGGGGGTCGTACCAAGAGACCCAGTACTTC
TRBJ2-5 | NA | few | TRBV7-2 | CASSLLAGLETQYF | TGTGCCAGCAGCTTACTGGCGGGGCTGGAGACCCAGTACTTC
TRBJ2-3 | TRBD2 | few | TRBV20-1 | CSARSGAGGYTDTQYF | TGCAGTGCTAGAAGTGGAGCGGGAGGGTACACAGATACGCAGTATTTT
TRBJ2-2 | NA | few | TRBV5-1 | CASSLVGLQDTGELFF | TGCGCCAGCAGCTTGGTCGGACTACAGGACACCGGGGAGCTGTTTTTT
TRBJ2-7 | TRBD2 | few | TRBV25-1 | CASSEPSSGTKEQYF | TGTGCCAGCAGTGAACCCTCTAGCGGGACCAAGGAGCAGTACTTC
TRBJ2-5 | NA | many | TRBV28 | CASGGTQYF | TGTGCCAGCGGGGGGACCCAGTACTTC
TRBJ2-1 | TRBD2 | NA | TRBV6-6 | CASSAGGNEQFF | TGTGCCAGCAGTGCGGGGGGGAATGAGCAGTTCTTC
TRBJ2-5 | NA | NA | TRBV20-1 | CSASGRRDNQETQYF | TGCAGTGCTAGTGGACGCCGGGACAACCAAGAGACCCAGTACTTC
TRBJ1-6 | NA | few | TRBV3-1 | CASSQDLGRNSPLHF | TGTGCCAGCAGCCAAGATCTGGGTCGCAATTCACCCCTCCACTTT
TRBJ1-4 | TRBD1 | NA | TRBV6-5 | CASSYLDRSTNEKLFF | TGTGCCAGCAGTTATTTGGACAGGTCAACTAATGAAAAACTGTTTTTT
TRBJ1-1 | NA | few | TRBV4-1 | CASSQGWQAGIRKTEAFF | TGCGCCAGCAGCCAGGGTTGGCAGGCAGGGATAAGGAAGACTGAAGCTTTCTTT
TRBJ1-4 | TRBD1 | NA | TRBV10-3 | CAISIQPGQGNEKLFF | TGTGCCATCAGTATACAGCCGGGACAGGGCAATGAAAAACTGTTTTTT
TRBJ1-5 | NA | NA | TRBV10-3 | CAISRTGVGNQPQHF | TGTGCCATCAGTCGCACAGGTGTGGGCAATCAGCCCCAGCATTTT
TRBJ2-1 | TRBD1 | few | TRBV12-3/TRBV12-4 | CASSGQGGSYNEQFF | TGTGCCAGCAGCGGACAGGGGGGCTCCTACAATGAGCAGTTCTTC
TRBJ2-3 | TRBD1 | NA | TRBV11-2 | CASTLLVGQGTDTQYF | TGTGCCAGCACCCTCTTAGTCGGACAGGGGACAGATACGCAGTATTTT
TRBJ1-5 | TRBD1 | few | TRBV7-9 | CASSLSEGAGSNQPQHF | TGTGCCAGCAGCTTATCTGAGGGGGCTGGAAGCAATCAGCCCCAGCATTTT
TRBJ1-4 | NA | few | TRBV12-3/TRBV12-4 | CASSVQRISNEKLFF | TGTGCCAGCAGTGTTCAGCGGATCTCTAATGAAAAACTGTTTTTT
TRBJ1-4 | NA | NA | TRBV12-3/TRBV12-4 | CASSRTRNNEKLFF | TGTGCCAGCAGTCGGACAAGGAACAATGAAAAACTGTTTTTT
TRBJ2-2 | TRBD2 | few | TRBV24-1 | CATSDPGWLAAPFANTGELFF | TGTGCCACCAGTGACCCCGGTTGGCTAGCGGCCCCGTTCGCGAACACCGGGGAGCTGTTTTTT
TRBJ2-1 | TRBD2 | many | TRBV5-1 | CASANQRGTYNEQFF | TGCGCCAGCGCAAATCAGCGGGGGACCTACAATGAGCAGTTCTTC
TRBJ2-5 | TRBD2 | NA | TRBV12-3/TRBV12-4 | CASRLAGQETQYF | TGTGCCAGCAGGTTAGCGGGCCAAGAGACCCAGTACTTC
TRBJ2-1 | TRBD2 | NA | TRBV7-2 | CASSLPKGGSSYNEQFF | TGTGCCAGCAGCTTACCCAAGGGAGGGAGCTCCTACAATGAGCAGTTCTTC
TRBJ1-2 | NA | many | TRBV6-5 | CASSYRGRPSFYGYTF | TGTGCCAGCAGTTACCGGGGCAGGCCCAGCTTCTATGGCTACACCTTC
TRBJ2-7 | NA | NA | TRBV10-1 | CATLPHTDPLLEQYF | TGCGCCACCCTTCCCCACACGGACCCCCTCCTCGAGCAGTACTTC
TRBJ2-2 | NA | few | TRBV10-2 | CASSDNQKNTGELFF | TGCGCCAGCAGTGATAACCAAAAGAACACCGGGGAGCTGTTTTTT